This T cell receptor beta chain was sequenced in a study of CD8+ T cells in alopecia areata. As to treatment: oral pan-JAK inhibitor, 5-10 mg twice daily. This CDR3 contains 14 residues. V dropped 5 bases and J dropped 8 bases, with 18 bases sitting between them. Germline CDR1 and CDR2: SEHNR and FQNEAQ (reference sequence). With respect to this clone: The antigen is not known.

Study-wide results and limits: As there was one nonresponder, how baseline CD8+ expansion relates to response remains uncertain. Higher clonality than in normal scalp was seen in lesional scalp, especially alopecia totalis/universalis.

Following RNA extraction, reverse transcription yielded cDNA that acted as the sequencing template. Clones were sequenced by immunoSEQ multiplex PCR, and TCRdb holds only the in-frame ones, with some missing. This sample has 87,000 or so clones, with 70% to 85% found just once. The material was CD8+ T cells sorted from blood, obtained at approximately week 44, from a patient treated with tofacitinib. The receptor's source is a human donor with alopecia areata. V and J are TRBV7-9 and TRBJ1-2; weak D call: TRBD1 (6 bases). DNA of the CDR3: TGTGCCAGCAGCGGTCCCGGGACGGGGGGCGGCTACACCTTC. It specifies CASSGPGTGGGYTF. The variable domain in full, with the rest retrieved from reference TRBV7-9 and TRBJ1-2, is DTGVSQNPRHKITKRGQNVTFRCDPISEHNRLYWYRQTLGQGPEFLTYFQNEAQLEKSRLLSDRFSAERPKGSFSTLEIQRTEQGDSAMYLCASSGPGTGGGYTFGSGTRLTVV.